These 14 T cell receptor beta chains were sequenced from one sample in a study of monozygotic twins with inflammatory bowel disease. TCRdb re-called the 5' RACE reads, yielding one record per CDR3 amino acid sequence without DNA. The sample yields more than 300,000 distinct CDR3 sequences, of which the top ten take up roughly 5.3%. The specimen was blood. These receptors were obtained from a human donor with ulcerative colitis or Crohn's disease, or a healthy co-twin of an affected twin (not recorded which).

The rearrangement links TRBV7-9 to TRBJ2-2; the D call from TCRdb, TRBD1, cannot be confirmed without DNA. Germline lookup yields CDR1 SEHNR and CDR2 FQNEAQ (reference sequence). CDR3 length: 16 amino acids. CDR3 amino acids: CASSPRRGVSGGELFF.

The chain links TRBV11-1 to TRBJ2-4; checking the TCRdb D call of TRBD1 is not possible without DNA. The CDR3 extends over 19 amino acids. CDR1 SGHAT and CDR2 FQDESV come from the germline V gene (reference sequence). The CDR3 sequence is CASSAADRGLLKAANIQYF.

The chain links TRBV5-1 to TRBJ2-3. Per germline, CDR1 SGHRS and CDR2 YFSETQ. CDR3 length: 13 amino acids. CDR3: CASSSGGTDTQYF.

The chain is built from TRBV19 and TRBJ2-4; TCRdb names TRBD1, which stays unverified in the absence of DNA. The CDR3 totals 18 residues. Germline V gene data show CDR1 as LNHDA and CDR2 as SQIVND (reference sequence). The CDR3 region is CASSIGLFRTGVMHIQYF.

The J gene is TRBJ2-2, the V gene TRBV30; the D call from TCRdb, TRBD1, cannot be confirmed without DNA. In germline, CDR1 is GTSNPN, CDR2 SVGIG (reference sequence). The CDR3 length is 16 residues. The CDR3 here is CAWSVSGDGYTGELFF.

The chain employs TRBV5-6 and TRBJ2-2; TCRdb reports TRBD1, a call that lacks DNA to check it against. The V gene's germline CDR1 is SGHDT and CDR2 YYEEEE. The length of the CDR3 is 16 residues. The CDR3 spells CASLKRDRVIHGELFF.

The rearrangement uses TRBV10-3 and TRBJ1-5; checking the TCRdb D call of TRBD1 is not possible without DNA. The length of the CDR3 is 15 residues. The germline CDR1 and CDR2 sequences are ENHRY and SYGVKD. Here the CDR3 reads CAISDPGARYQPQHF.

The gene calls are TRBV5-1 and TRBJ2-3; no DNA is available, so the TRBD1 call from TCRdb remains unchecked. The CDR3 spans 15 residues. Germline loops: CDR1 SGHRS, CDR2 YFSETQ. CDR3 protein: CASSLSGGVSDTQYF.

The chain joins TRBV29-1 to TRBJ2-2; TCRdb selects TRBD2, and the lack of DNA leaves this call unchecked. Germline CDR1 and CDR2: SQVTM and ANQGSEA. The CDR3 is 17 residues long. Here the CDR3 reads CSVGGPLAGANTGELFF.

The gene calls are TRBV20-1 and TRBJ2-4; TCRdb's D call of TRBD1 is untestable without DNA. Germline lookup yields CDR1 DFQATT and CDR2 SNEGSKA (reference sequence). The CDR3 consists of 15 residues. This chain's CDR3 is CSARATREAKNIQYF.

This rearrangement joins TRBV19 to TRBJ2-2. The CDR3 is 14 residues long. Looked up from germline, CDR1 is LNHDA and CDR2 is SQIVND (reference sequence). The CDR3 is CASKRQAEAGELFF.

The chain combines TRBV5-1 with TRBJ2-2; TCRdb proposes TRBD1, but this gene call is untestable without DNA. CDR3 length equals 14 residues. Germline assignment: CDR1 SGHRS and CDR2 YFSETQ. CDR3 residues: CASHRDTNTGELFF. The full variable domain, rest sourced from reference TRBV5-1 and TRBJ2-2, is KAGVTQTPRYLIKTRGQQVTLSCSPISGHRSVSWYQQTPGQGLQFLFEYFSETQRNKGNFPGRFSGRQFSNSRSEMNVSTLELGDSALYLCASHRDTNTGELFFGEGSRLTVL.

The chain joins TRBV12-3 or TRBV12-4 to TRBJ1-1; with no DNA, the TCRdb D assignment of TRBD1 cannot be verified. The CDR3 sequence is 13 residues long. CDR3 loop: CASSLIGGSEAFF.

The CDR3 sequence is CARGTGAEPQYF. The chain employs TRBV6-5 and TRBJ2-7; TCRdb indicates TRBD1, and absent DNA this call remains unverified. Per the germline V gene, CDR1 is MNHEY and CDR2 is SVGAGI. The CDR3 totals 12 residues.